These 18 T cell receptor beta chains were sequenced from one sample in a study of blood T cells in healthy people across ages (dated by TCRdb to about 2015). The library was built by means of 5' RACE. The run used an Illumina HiSeq 2500. A second PCR of roughly 6 to 11 cycles was performed with a sample-barcoded 5' primer and a J-beta primer mix. Using fastp at Q25 and MiXCR, TCRdb reprocessed the public reads and kept productive beta chains. Every entry covers one CDR3 protein and lists the most common genes and DNA from its rows. The sample contains 920,000 or so distinct CDR3 sequences, under 45% of them found a single time. Around 18% of the sample goes to the ten largest clones. The sample was blood. Receptor source: a woman aged 55-70 years in good health.

The chain employs TRBV5-1 and TRBJ2-5; the D gene is possibly TRBD1 (5 bases). Gene TRBJ2-7 matches the end of the DNA better, so the J call may be wrong. CDR1 is SGHRS and CDR2 is YFSETQ in the germline V gene. The CDR3 spans 14 residues. The CDR3 spells CASSLAQGRNEQYF. The CDR3 DNA follows: TGCGCCAGCAGCTTGGCCCAGGGCAGGAACGAGCAGTACTTC.

This clonotype was counted many times. The CDR3 bases are TGTGCCATCAGGAGCCGGGACAGGGGGCAAGAGACCCAGTACTTC. Its translation: CAIRSRDRGQETQYF. This chain uses TRBV10-3 with TRBJ2-5, with 11 nucleotides matching TRBD1. With V trimmed by 6 bases and J by 2 bases, 5 bases remained unmatched. The V gene's germline CDR1 is ENHRY and CDR2 SYGVKD. CDR3 length: 15 residues.

The sample holds a few counts of this clonotype. This chain joins TRBV25-1 and TRBJ2-4, with TRBD2 matching over 9 bases. This CDR3 contains 17 residues. V dropped 6 bases and J dropped 6; count of bases not matched to a gene: 15. Germline V lookup: CDR1 MGHDK, CDR2 SYGVNS. The CDR3 DNA sequence: TGTGCCAGCAGCGCAACTCCCGCGGGAGGGGGCGGAAACATTCAGTACTTC. This codes for CASSATPAGGGGNIQYF. Filled out from reference TRBV25-1 and TRBJ2-4, the complete variable domain reads EADIYQTPRYLVIGTGKKITLECSQTMGHDKMYWYQQDPGMELHLIHYSYGVNSTEKGDLSSESTVSRIRTEHFPLTLESARPSHTSQYLCASSATPAGGGGNIQYFGAGTRLSVL.

This chain uses TRBV7-6 with TRBJ2-1; TRBD1 aligns across 8 bases. J was trimmed by 6 bases and V by 6 bases; bases with no gene match: 10. Germline V gene sequence: CDR1 SGHVS, CDR2 FNYEAQ. The CDR3 contains 15 residues. The chain's CDR3 is CASSYDRGVGNEQFF. For the CDR3, the DNA is TGTGCCAGCAGTTACGACAGGGGAGTTGGCAATGAGCAGTTCTTC. Full variable domain (missing parts from reference TRBV7-6 and TRBJ2-1): GAGVSQSPRYKVTKRGQDVALRCDPISGHVSLYWYRQALGQGPEFLTYFNYEAQQDKSGLPNDRFSAERPEGSISTLTIQRTEQRDSAMYRCASSYDRGVGNEQFFGPGTRLTVL.

The chain combines TRBV18 with TRBJ1-1, with D possibly matching TRBD1 (6 bases). The V gene's germline CDR1 is KGHSH and CDR2 LQKENI. V dropped 6 bases and J dropped 3 bases, with 23 bases sitting between them. CDR3 length equals 17 residues. Here the CDR3 reads CASSAEQGGLVDTEAFF. CDR3 coding DNA: TGTGCCAGCTCCGCCGAACAGGGCGGATTGGTGGACACTGAAGCTTTCTTT.

This clonotype was seen a few times. The chain joins TRBV11-2 to TRBJ2-5, with D unclear. The CDR3 length is 14 residues. Germline CDR1 reads SGHAT; CDR2 reads FQNNGV. V was trimmed by 2 bases and J by 11 bases, leaving 18 bases between them. The CDR3 sequence: CASSLQFASVVQYF. The CDR3 DNA is TGTGCCAGCAGCTTACAATTCGCCTCGGTTGTGCAGTACTTC. Filled out from reference TRBV11-2 and TRBJ2-5, the complete variable domain reads EAGVAQSPRYKIIEKRQSVAFWCNPISGHATLYWYQQILGQGPKLLIQFQNNGVVDDSQLPKDRFSAERLKGVDSTLKIQPAKLEDSAVYLCASSLQFASVVQYFGPGTRLLVL.

This clonotype was counted only a few times. A much larger clone differs from this one at a single base, so this may be a read error. This sequence joins TRBV20-1 and TRBJ2-7, with 10 bases identical to TRBD2. The DNA matches TRBJ2-5 better at its end, which makes the J call doubtful. The CDR3 consists of 16 residues. Germline V gene data show CDR1 as DFQATT and CDR2 as SNEGSKA (reference sequence). DNA of the CDR3: TGCAGTGCTAGAGCGGCTAGCGGGAGTACGAAAGGGACCCAGTACTTC. This translates into CSARAASGSTKGTQYF.

This chain links TRBV27 with TRBJ2-1, with 9 bases matching TRBD2. The CDR3 is made up of 18 amino acids. V was clipped by 3 bases and J by 2 bases; unmatched bases: 11. Germline V gene data show CDR1 as MNHEY and CDR2 as SMNVEV (reference sequence). For the CDR3, the DNA is TGTGCCAGCAGTTTCCGAACGACTAGCGGATACCCCTACAATGAGCAGTTCTTC. The encoded protein is CASSFRTTSGYPYNEQFF.

The gene calls are TRBV6-4 and TRBJ2-6, with D unresolved. V was clipped by 9 bases and J by 2 bases, with 8 bases between them. The CDR3 has 13 residues. Germline V gene data show CDR1 as MRHNA and CDR2 as SNTAGT. In DNA form, the CDR3 reads TGTGCCAGGGTGGACCCTGGGGCCAACGTCCTGACTTTC. Protein: CARVDPGANVLTF.

The chain joins TRBV10-2 to TRBJ2-5; D not certain. The CDR3 is 11 amino acids. Germline CDR1 and CDR2: WSHSY and SAAADI. The germline V and J ends were trimmed by 6 bases and 11 bases, with 13 bases remaining between them. This CDR3 reads CASRDVTEQYF. The CDR3 nucleotides read TGCGCCAGCAGAGATGTAACGGAGCAGTACTTC.

This clonotype was seen a few times. This chain uses TRBV27 with TRBJ2-3, with 12 bases lining up with TRBD2. In germline, CDR1 is MNHEY, CDR2 SMNVEV (reference sequence). The CDR3 loop spans 17 amino acids. V gave up 5 bases and J gave up 6 bases; unmatched junction bases: 12. This CDR3 is CASSPALAGGPADTQYF. The DNA of the CDR3 is TGTGCCAGCAGTCCCGCGCTAGCGGGAGGGCCGGCCGATACGCAGTATTTT.

The J gene is TRBJ2-3, the V gene TRBV20-1; the match to TRBD1 covers 10 bases. CDR1 is DFQATT, CDR2 SNEGSKA, per germline (reference sequence). CDR3 length equals 19 residues. With 3 bases clipped from V and 4 bases from J, the junction kept 19 bases outside the gene matches. In nucleotides, the CDR3 is TGCAGTGCTAGGCATCTTTTGAGACAGGGGGCGATGAACGCAGATACGCAGTATTTT. Its protein is CSARHLLRQGAMNADTQYF.

This clonotype was observed once. The chain links TRBV20-1 to TRBJ1-6; D is possibly TRBD1 (5 bases). V lost 2 bases and J lost 7, with 12 bases in between. The CDR3 is made up of 14 amino acids. Germline CDR1 DFQATT, CDR2 SNEGSKA (reference sequence). The DNA for the CDR3 is TGCAGTGCTAGACAGGGAGGTAGCAATTCACCCCTCCACTTT. This gives the protein CSARQGGSNSPLHF.

A remark on this clonotype: One end of the junction does not line up with germline, which may come from a read error. The chain joins TRBV5-1 to TRBJ1-2; no firm D call. The germline CDR1 and CDR2 sequences are SGHRS and YFSETQ. The CDR3 spans 15 residues. The CDR3 spells CANSSAGSGLDGYTF. The CDR3 DNA reads TGCGCCAACAGCTCCGCTGGGTCGGGCTTGGATGGCTACACCTTC.

This clonotype was found a few times. DNA for the CDR3: TGTGCCATCAGTGAGGACAACTATGGCTACACCTTC. This encodes CAISEDNYGYTF. The chain combines TRBV10-3 with TRBJ1-2; D unresolved. This CDR3 has 12 amino acids. Germline V gene sequence: CDR1 ENHRY, CDR2 SYGVKD. Deletions cut 2 bases from V and 2 bases from J, with 3 bases between.

The chain links TRBV10-3 to TRBJ2-5; possibly TRBD1 or TRBD2 for D (5 bases each). This CDR3 is 14 amino acids long. Germline CDR1 reads ENHRY; CDR2 reads SYGVKD. With 10 bases removed from V and 4 bases from J, the gap between germline ends came to 19 bases. The CDR3 nucleotides read TGTGCCACCCGGTTACCCGGGGCAGCAGAGACCCAGTACTTC. Protein: CATRLPGAAETQYF.

This chain joins TRBV10-3 and TRBJ2-1; 14 nucleotides align to TRBD2. Per germline, CDR1 ENHRY and CDR2 SYGVKD. V was pared by 4 bases and J by 8 bases, with 10 bases of the junction left unmatched. The CDR3 has 17 residues. The CDR3 protein is CAISAGTSGRTMDEQFF. Written as DNA, the CDR3 is TGTGCCATCAGTGCTGGGACTAGCGGGAGAACAATGGATGAGCAGTTCTTC.

This clonotype was counted a few times. The rearrangement joins TRBV20-1 to TRBJ2-3; D may be TRBD2 (6 bases). The CDR3 loop spans 13 amino acids. The ends were cut back, 3 bases at V and 5 bases at J, with 12 bases in the middle. Germline V lookup: CDR1 DFQATT, CDR2 SNEGSKA (reference sequence). The chain's CDR3 is CSASPAGKDTQYF. CDR3 nucleotide sequence: TGCAGTGCTAGCCCAGCGGGCAAAGATACGCAGTATTTT.